One sample yielded the 12 T cell receptor beta chains listed below, sequenced in a study of shared clonotypes between healthy human individuals. TCRdb keeps only in-frame clones here, not all; method: immunoSEQ multiplex PCR. The sample gives a few hundred thousand clones, around 76% of which show up once; around 12% is in the top ten. Material for sequencing was PBMCs. Receptor source: a woman between 40 and 50 years old in good health. Some clones in this sample may be carry-over from other donors' samples.

This clone was seen a single time. The chain carries TRBV5-5 and TRBJ1-4; 8 bases are shared with TRBD1. The CDR3 sequence is 16 residues long. CDR1 and CDR2 (germline): SGHKS, YYEKEE (reference sequence). V was pared by 2 bases and J by 8 bases, with 11 bases of the junction left unmatched. As DNA, the CDR3 is TGTGCCAGCAGCTTAGTTGCAGGGGGCGCCGGGGAAAAACTGTTTTTT. The encoded protein is CASSLVAGGAGEKLFF.

The chain couples TRBV4-3 to TRBJ1-1, with unresolved D. CDR1 and CDR2 from the germline V gene are LGHNA and YSLEER. This CDR3 is 13 amino acids long. Deletions cut 1 base from V and 3 bases from J, with 6 bases between. This CDR3 is CASSQAQDTEAFF. The CDR3 DNA is TGCGCCAGCAGCCAAGCCCAGGACACTGAAGCTTTCTTT.

The genes are TRBV27 and TRBJ1-1; 9 bases align to TRBD1. CDR3 length equals 14 residues. Losses at the gene ends were 7 bases for V and 1 base for J; bases not matched to a gene: 4. From germline, CDR1 is MNHEY and CDR2 SMNVEV (reference sequence). As DNA, the CDR3 is TGTGCCAGCACCAAGGGACAGGGGAACACTGAAGCTTTCTTT. This encodes CASTKGQGNTEAFF.

The rearrangement joins TRBV7-8 to TRBJ2-3; no reliable D call. Per germline, CDR1 SGHVS and CDR2 FQNEAQ. Trimming stripped 7 bases from V and 6 bases from J, with 5 bases between. This CDR3 is 10 amino acids long. The CDR3 sequence is CASKDDTQYF. DNA of the CDR3: TGTGCCAGCAAGGACGATACGCAGTATTTT.

The rearrangement joins TRBV6-6 to TRBJ1-5; D is possibly TRBD1 (6 bases). This CDR3 spans 14 amino acids. The germline V gene encodes CDR1 MNHNY and CDR2 SVGAGI (reference sequence). Trimming cost V 7 bases and J 6 bases, with 16 bases left between them. This chain's CDR3 is CASNTGNSFQPQHF. The CDR3, as DNA: TGTGCCAGCAACACAGGGAACTCCTTTCAGCCCCAGCATTTT.

The rearrangement uses TRBV28 and TRBJ2-3, with 11 bases identical to TRBD2. V lost 4 bases and J lost 4; bases outside the gene matches: 4. CDR1 is MDHEN, CDR2 SYDVKM, per germline. The CDR3 runs to 15 residues. DNA of the CDR3: TGTGCCAGCAGTTCGGCACTAGCGGGAGCAGATACGCAGTATTTT. The encoded protein is CASSSALAGADTQYF.

The chain employs TRBV4-3 and TRBJ2-3; TRBD2 aligns across 8 bases. Trimming at V came to 0 bases and at J to 8 bases, leaving 4 bases not matched to a gene. From germline, CDR1 is LGHNA and CDR2 YSLEER. The CDR3 contains 14 residues. CDR3 DNA sequence: TGCGCCAGCAGCCAAGAGTTGCTAGCGGGTACGCAGTATTTT. It yields the protein CASSQELLAGTQYF.

The chain has TRBV30 and TRBJ2-7, with a possible D match to TRBD1 (5 bases). This CDR3 is 15 amino acids long. Germline loops: CDR1 GTSNPN, CDR2 SVGIG (reference sequence). The V end was cut by 2 bases, the J end by 1 base, with 15 bases between. CDR3 amino acids: CAWSTPRTLSYEQYF. CDR3 DNA sequence: TGTGCCTGGAGTACCCCTCGGACACTATCCTACGAGCAGTACTTC.

The rearrangement links TRBV28 to TRBJ2-1, with D possibly TRBD1 on 5 matching bases. The V and J ends lost 2 bases and 7 bases respectively, with 9 bases between them. Germline CDR1 and CDR2: MDHEN and SYDVKM. The CDR3 runs to 13 residues. The CDR3 nucleotides read TGTGCCAGCAGTTTAATTGGGGCAAATGAGCAGTTCTTC. This gives the protein CASSLIGANEQFF. Looking up the rest from reference TRBV28 and TRBJ2-1 gives the full variable domain: DVKVTQSSRYLVKRTGEKVFLECVQDMDHENMFWYRQDPGLGLRLIYFSYDVKMKEKGDIPEGYSVSREKKERFSLILESASTNQTSMYLCASSLIGANEQFFGPGTRLTVL.

This chain joins TRBV30 and TRBJ2-7, with D possibly being TRBD1 (6 bases). V gave up 1 base and J gave up 1 base, with 14 bases separating them. CDR1 is GTSNPN, CDR2 SVGIG, per germline (reference sequence). CDR3 length: 15 residues. This CDR3 reads CAWSGRGTNSYEQYF. The DNA for the CDR3 is TGTGCCTGGAGTGGCAGGGGTACTAATTCCTACGAGCAGTACTTC.

The chain combines TRBV11-2 with TRBJ2-7; 8 bases are a match to TRBD1. The germline V gene encodes CDR1 SGHAT and CDR2 FQNNGV. J lost 4 bases, V lost 4 bases, and 3 bases had no gene match. CDR3 length equals 13 residues. CDR3 in amino acids: CASSSDRAYEQYF. CDR3 bases: TGTGCCAGCAGCTCGGACAGGGCTTACGAGCAGTACTTC.

The chain joins TRBV19 to TRBJ2-7; TRBD1 matches at 9 bases. With 9 bases clipped from V and 4 bases from J, the junction kept 7 bases outside the gene matches. Germline V gene lookup returns CDR1 LNHDA and CDR2 SQIVND (reference sequence). The CDR3 consists of 13 residues. For the CDR3, the DNA is TGTGCCAGAGGACAGGGGAGGCCGTACGAGCAGTACTTC. Translation gives CARGQGRPYEQYF.